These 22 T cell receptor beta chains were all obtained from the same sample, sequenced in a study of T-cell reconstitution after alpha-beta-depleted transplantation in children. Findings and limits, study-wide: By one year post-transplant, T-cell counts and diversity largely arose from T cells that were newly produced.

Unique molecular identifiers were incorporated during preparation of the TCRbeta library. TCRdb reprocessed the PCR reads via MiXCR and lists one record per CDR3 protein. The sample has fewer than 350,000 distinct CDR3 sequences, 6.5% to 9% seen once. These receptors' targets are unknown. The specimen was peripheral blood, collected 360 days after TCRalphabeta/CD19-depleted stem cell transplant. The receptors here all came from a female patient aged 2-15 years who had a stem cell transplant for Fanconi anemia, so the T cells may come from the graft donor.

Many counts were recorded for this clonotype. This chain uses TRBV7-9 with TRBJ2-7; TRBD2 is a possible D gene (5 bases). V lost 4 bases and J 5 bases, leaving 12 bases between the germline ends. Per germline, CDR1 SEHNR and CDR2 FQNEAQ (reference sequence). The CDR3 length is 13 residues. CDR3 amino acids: CASSSGLWDEQYF. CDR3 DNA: TGTGCCAGCAGCTCAGGACTGTGGGACGAGCAGTACTTC.

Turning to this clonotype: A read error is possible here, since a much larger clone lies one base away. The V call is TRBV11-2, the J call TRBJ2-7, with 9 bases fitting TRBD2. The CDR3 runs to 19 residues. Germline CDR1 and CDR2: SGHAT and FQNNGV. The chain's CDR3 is CASSLVSGLLAGLSYELYF. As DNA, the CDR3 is TGTGCCAGCAGCTTAGTTAGTGGATTACTAGCGGGCCTTTCCTACGAGCTGTACTTC.

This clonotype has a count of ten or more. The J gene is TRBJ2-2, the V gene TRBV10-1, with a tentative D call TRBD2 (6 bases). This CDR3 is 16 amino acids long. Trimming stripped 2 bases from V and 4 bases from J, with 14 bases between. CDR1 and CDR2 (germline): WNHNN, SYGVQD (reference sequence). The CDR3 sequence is CASSEVGGRVTGELFF. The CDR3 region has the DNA TGCGCCAGCAGTGAGGTCGGGGGTAGGGTCACCGGGGAGCTGTTTTTT.

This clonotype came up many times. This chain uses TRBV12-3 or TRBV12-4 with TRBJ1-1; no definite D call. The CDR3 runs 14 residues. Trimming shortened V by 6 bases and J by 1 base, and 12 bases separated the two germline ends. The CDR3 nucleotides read TGTGCCAGCAGGACCCGTTCAACGAACACTGAAGCTTTCTTT. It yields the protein CASRTRSTNTEAFF.

CDR3 nucleotides: TGTGCCAGCACTAACAGGGGGCGCATGAACACTGAAGCTTTCTTT. Its translation: CASTNRGRMNTEAFF. The rearrangement links TRBV12-3 or TRBV12-4 to TRBJ1-1, with 9 nucleotides matching TRBD1. The V gene end was trimmed by 7 bases and the J gene end by 0 bases; junction bases not matched to a gene: 6. The CDR3 has 15 amino acids.

CDR3 sequence (DNA): TGTGCCAGCAGCCAAGACGGACGGGGGTTCTCCACAGATACGCAGTATTTT. It encodes CASSQDGRGFSTDTQYF. The rearrangement links TRBV4-2 to TRBJ2-3, with D possibly matching TRBD2 (6 bases). Germline V gives CDR1 LGHNA, CDR2 YNFKEQ. V shed 0 bases and J shed 2 bases, with 15 bases lying between them. The CDR3 has 17 residues.

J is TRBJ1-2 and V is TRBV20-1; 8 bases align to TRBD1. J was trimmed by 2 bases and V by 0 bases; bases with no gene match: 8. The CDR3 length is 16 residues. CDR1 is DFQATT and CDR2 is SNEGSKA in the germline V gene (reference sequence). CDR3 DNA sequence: TGCAGTGCTAGAGATCCAGGGACAGGATTGAACTATGGCTACACCTTC. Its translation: CSARDPGTGLNYGYTF.

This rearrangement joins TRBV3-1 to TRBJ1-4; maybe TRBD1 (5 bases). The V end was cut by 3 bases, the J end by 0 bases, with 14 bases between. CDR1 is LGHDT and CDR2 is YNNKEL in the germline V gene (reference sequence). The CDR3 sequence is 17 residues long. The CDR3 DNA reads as TGTGCCAGCAGCCATCCACCTTCCAGGGCAACTAATGAAAAACTGTTTTTT. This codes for CASSHPPSRATNEKLFF.

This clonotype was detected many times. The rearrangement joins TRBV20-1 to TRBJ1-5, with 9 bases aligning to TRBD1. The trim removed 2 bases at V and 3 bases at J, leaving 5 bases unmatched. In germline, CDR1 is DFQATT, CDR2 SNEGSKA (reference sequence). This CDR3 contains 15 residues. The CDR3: CSARSGTGNNQPQHF. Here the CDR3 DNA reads TGCAGTGCTAGAAGCGGGACAGGGAACAATCAGCCCCAGCATTTT.

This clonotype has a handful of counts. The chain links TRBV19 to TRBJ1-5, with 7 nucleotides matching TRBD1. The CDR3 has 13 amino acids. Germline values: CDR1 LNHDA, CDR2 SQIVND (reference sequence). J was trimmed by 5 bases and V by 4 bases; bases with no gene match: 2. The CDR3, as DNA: TGTGCCAGTAGTACCAGGGGGGATCAGCCCCAGCATTTT. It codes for CASSTRGDQPQHF.

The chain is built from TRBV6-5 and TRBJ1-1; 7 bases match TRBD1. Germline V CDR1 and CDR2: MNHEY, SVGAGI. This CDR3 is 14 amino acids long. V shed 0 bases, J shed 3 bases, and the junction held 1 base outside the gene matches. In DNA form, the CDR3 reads TGTGCCAGCAGTTACTCGGGGACAGACACTGAAGCTTTCTTT. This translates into CASSYSGTDTEAFF.

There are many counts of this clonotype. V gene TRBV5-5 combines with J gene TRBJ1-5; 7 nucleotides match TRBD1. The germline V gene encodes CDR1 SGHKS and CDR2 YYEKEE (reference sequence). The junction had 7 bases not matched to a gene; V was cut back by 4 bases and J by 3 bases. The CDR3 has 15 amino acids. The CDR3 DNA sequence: TGTGCCAGCAGCCGACAGGGACCCGACAATCAGCCCCAGCATTTT. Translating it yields CASSRQGPDNQPQHF.

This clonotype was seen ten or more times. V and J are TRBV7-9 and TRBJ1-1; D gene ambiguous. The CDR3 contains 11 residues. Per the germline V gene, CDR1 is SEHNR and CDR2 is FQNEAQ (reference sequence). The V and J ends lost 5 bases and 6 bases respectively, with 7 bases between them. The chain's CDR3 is CASSPLPEAFF. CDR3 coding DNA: TGTGCCAGCAGCCCCCTCCCTGAAGCTTTCTTT.

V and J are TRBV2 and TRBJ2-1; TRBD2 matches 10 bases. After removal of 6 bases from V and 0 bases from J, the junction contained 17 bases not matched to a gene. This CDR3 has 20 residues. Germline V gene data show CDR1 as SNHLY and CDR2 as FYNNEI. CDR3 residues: CASSLLAGPWAQSSYNEQFF. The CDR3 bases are TGTGCCAGCAGCTTACTAGCGGGACCTTGGGCCCAGAGCTCCTACAATGAGCAGTTCTTC.

The CDR3 DNA reads as TGCGCCAGCAGCCCCTCGGTAGCGGGCTATTACAATGAGCAGTTCTTC. This codes for CASSPSVAGYYNEQFF. The chain combines TRBV4-3 with TRBJ2-1; 7 bases map to TRBD2. V gave up 4 bases and J gave up 4 bases; unmatched junction bases: 10. The CDR3 contains 16 residues. CDR1 is LGHNA, CDR2 YSLEER, per germline.

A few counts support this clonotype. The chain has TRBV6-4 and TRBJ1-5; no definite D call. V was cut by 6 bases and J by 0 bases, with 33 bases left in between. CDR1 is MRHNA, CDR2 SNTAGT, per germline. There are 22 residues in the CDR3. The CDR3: CASRRLSGRVNLLPYSNQPQHF. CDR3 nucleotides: TGTGCCAGCAGACGCCTATCGGGCCGAGTAAACCTTCTGCCTTATAGCAATCAGCCCCAGCATTTT.

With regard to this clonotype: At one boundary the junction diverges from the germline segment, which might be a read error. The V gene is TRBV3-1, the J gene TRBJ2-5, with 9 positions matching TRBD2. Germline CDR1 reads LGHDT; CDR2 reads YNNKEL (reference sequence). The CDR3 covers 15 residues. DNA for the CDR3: TGTGCCACCAGCCCAAATAGCGGGAGCAGGGAGACCCAGTACTTC. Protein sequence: CATSPNSGSRETQYF.

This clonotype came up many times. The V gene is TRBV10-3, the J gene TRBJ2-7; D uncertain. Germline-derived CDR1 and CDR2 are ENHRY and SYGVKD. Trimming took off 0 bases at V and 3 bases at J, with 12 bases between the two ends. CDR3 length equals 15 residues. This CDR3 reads CAISESASAFYEQYV. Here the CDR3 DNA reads TGTGCCATCAGTGAGTCGGCGTCCGCCTTCTACGAGCAGTACGTC.

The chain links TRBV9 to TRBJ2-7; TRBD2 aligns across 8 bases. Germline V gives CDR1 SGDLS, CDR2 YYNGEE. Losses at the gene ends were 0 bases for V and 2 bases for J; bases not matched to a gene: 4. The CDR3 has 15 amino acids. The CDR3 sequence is CASSVAAGGPYEQYF. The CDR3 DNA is TGTGCCAGCAGCGTAGCGGCGGGGGGACCCTACGAGCAGTACTTC.

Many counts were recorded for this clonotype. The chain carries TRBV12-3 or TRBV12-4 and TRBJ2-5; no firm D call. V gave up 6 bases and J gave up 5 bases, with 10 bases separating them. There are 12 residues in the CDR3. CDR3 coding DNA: TGTGCCAGCAGCCAGCAACGGGAGACCCAGTACTTC. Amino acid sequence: CASSQQRETQYF.

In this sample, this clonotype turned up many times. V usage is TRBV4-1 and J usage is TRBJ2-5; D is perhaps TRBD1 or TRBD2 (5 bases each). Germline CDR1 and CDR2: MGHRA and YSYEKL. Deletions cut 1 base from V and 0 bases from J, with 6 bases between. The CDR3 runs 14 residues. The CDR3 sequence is CASSQVGHQETQYF. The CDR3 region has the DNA TGCGCCAGCAGCCAAGTGGGACACCAAGAGACCCAGTACTTC.

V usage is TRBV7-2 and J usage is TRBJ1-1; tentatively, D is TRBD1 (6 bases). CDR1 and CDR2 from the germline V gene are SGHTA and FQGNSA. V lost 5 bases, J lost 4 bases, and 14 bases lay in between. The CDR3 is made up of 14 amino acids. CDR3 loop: CASSGLGGLTEAFF. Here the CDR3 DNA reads TGTGCCAGCAGCGGCTTGGGGGGGCTCACTGAAGCTTTCTTT. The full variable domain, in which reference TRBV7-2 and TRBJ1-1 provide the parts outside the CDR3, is GAGVSQSPSNKVTEKGKDVELRCDPISGHTALYWYRQSLGQGLEFLIYFQGNSAPDKSGLPSDRFSAERTGGSVSTLTIQRTQQEDSAVYLCASSGLGGLTEAFFGQGTRLTVV.